Sequencing of this T cell receptor beta chain was carried out in a study of cytomegalovirus exposure and HLA in healthy donors. On the study more broadly: Both the 95 to 150 validation repertoires and the 500 to 700 first-cohort repertoires used the same platform, as reported by a later analysis. Study results and caveats: With high specificity and sensitivity, the classifier reportedly diagnosed cytomegalovirus status. According to a subsequent analysis, TCR clusters from the first cohort were inclined to appear together in the roughly 130 validation repertoires.

Separation from the roughly 670-subject first cohort characterized the approximately 120-subject validation cohort, to which the donors belonged. V lost 2 bases to trimming and J lost 4 bases; unmatched junction nucleotides: 7. CDR1 and CDR2 from the germline V gene are SEHNR and FQNEAQ (reference sequence). CDR3 length: 17 amino acids. TCRdb's copy holds only in-frame clones and misses some; the assay was immunoSEQ multiplex PCR. The profile shows over 200,000 clones, around 90% of them singletons. Points on this clone: Its cognate antigen is unknown.

Source material: PBMCs. The TCR comes from a woman aged 18-29 years in good health and CMV-seropositive. This chain connects TRBV7-9 to TRBJ2-2; 10 bases map to TRBD2. The DNA for the CDR3 is TGTGCCAGCAGCTTAATCGGACTAGCGGCTTCCACCGGGGAGCTGTTTTTT. Protein: CASSLIGLAASTGELFF.